This entry lists 22 T cell receptor beta chains sequenced from one sample in a study of radiation and T cells in renal cell carcinoma. Time point of the sample: blood 2 weeks post-SBRT. Treatment: 15 Gy SBRT to primary tumor, nephrectomy 4 weeks later. TCRdb's table, derived via immunoSEQ multiplex PCR, lists solely in-frame clones and lacks some. The sample holds fewer than 150,000 clones; approximately 90% are singletons and the top ten take 5% to 6.5%. The sequenced sample was blood, obtained from a patient whose treatment included radiotherapy and nephrectomy. All receptors come from a woman in her seventies with renal cell carcinoma.

The J gene is TRBJ1-6, the V gene TRBV11-2; D is uncertain. Germline CDR1 reads SGHAT; CDR2 reads FQNNGV. Between the trimmed V and J ends, which lost 5 bases and 0 bases, there was a span of 14 bases. The CDR3 totals 17 residues. The CDR3, as DNA: TGTGCCAGCAGCCCAGTAGTGATCACCTCCTATAATTCACCCCTCCACTTT. It specifies CASSPVVITSYNSPLHF.

This rearrangement joins TRBV5-1 to TRBJ2-7, with 7 bases fitting TRBD2. The germline V gene has CDR1 SGHRS and CDR2 YFSETQ. The V segment lost 0 bases and the J segment 0 bases; nucleotides outside the gene matches: 12. The CDR3 spans 18 residues. As DNA, the CDR3 is TGCGCCAGCAGCTTGGCCCCGGGGGGAGCGGGAAGCTCCTACGAGCAGTACTTC. This gives the protein CASSLAPGGAGSSYEQYF.

The chain links TRBV7-2 to TRBJ2-3; 12 bases map to TRBD2. The V gene's germline CDR1 is SGHTA and CDR2 FQGNSA. This CDR3 is 17 amino acids long. V trimming: 1 base; J trimming: 1 base; junction bases outside the gene matches: 3. The CDR3 protein is CASSLVTSGGGTDTQYF. The CDR3 DNA sequence: TGTGCCAGCAGCTTAGTGACTAGCGGGGGCGGCACAGATACGCAGTATTTT.

Turning to this clone: One end of the junction fails to match germline, which may point to a read error. The V gene is TRBV7-7, the J gene TRBJ2-2, with TRBD2 matching 9 bases. The CDR3 covers 13 residues. Looked up from germline, CDR1 is SSHAT and CDR2 is FNYEAQ (reference sequence). As DNA, the CDR3 is TGTGCTAGCAGCTTAGCGGGAGACGGGGAGCTGTTTTTT. Translating gives CASSLAGDGELFF.

The chain couples TRBV14 to TRBJ2-1; 7 bases agree with TRBD2. The germline CDR1 and CDR2 sequences are SGHDN and FVKESK. The CDR3 is made up of 15 amino acids. V lost 6 bases to trimming and J lost 5 bases; unmatched junction nucleotides: 10. CDR3 sequence: CASSPLRGFHNEQFF. CDR3 bases: TGTGCCAGCAGTCCATTGCGGGGGTTCCACAATGAGCAGTTCTTC.

The gene calls are TRBV6-6 and TRBJ2-7, with a possible D match to TRBD1 (5 bases). This CDR3 spans 15 amino acids. V shed 0 bases and J shed 7 bases, with 16 bases lying between them. Looked up from germline, CDR1 is MNHNY and CDR2 is SVGAGI (reference sequence). This chain's CDR3 is CASSYSGQGLGEQYF. The CDR3, as DNA: TGTGCCAGCAGTTACTCTGGGCAGGGTTTAGGAGAGCAGTACTTC.

This clone has a single count. The genes are TRBV19 and TRBJ1-4; D is uncertain. Germline V CDR1 and CDR2: LNHDA, SQIVND (reference sequence). CDR3 length: 15 residues. V was cut by 1 base and J by 7 bases, with 13 bases left in between. The CDR3 nucleotides are TGTGCCAGTAGTATAGCGTTTGGGTTTCGTGAAAAACTGTTTTTT. It is translated as CASSIAFGFREKLFF.

The chain combines TRBV6-6 with TRBJ2-5; D is perhaps TRBD2 (7 bases). The CDR3 totals 13 residues. Trimming took off 10 bases at V and 4 bases at J, with 16 bases between the two ends. The germline CDR1 and CDR2 sequences are MNHNY and SVGAGI (reference sequence). The CDR3 DNA is TGTGCCACCGGAGGGGGGGCCGCAGAGACCCAGTACTTC. The encoded protein is CATGGGAAETQYF.

This chain uses TRBV5-1 with TRBJ2-1, with D perhaps given as TRBD1 or TRBD2 (6 bases each). Trimming took 6 bases from V and 0 from J, leaving 16 bases between them. CDR3 length: 16 residues. CDR1 and CDR2 (germline): SGHRS, YFSETQ. The chain's CDR3 is CASKLNGGLSYNEQFF. DNA of the CDR3: TGCGCCAGCAAACTGAACGGGGGCCTCTCCTACAATGAGCAGTTCTTC.

This chain joins TRBV7-3 and TRBJ1-2; TRBD1 aligns across 9 bases. The length of the CDR3 is 15 residues. V shed 2 bases and J 4 bases; nucleotides not matched to a gene: 5. The V gene's germline CDR1 is SGHTA and CDR2 FQGTGA. The CDR3 loop reads CASSLQQGAVYGYTF. The CDR3 region has the DNA TGTGCCAGCAGCTTACAACAGGGGGCCGTCTATGGCTACACCTTC.

The chain employs TRBV29-1 and TRBJ2-1; no clear D gene. V was clipped by 3 bases and J by 3 bases, with 12 bases between them. The CDR3 loop spans 14 amino acids. Germline values: CDR1 SQVTM, CDR2 ANQGSEA. Here the CDR3 reads CSVDGLIGYNEQFF. The CDR3 coding sequence is TGCAGCGTTGATGGTCTCATCGGCTACAATGAGCAGTTCTTC.

This rearrangement joins TRBV6-5 to TRBJ2-5; the match to TRBD2 covers 9 bases. In germline, CDR1 is MNHEY, CDR2 SVGAGI. The CDR3 runs 15 residues. The V and J ends lost 2 bases and 5 bases, in that order; junction bases with no gene match: 6. The CDR3 DNA is TGTGCCAGCAGTTACGCTGCGGGGGGGCCGGAGACCCAGTACTTC. It translates to CASSYAAGGPETQYF.

The V and J genes are TRBV19 and TRBJ2-2, with 7 nucleotides matching TRBD1. V shed 7 bases, J shed 2 bases, and the junction held 10 bases outside the gene matches. Germline CDR1 and CDR2: LNHDA and SQIVND (reference sequence). There are 16 residues in the CDR3. In DNA, the CDR3 is TGTGCCAGTACCCAAGGTGGGACAGTAAACACCGGGGAGCTGTTTTTT. It codes for CASTQGGTVNTGELFF.

The J gene is TRBJ2-3, the V gene TRBV12-5, with TRBD2 matching over 13 bases. CDR3 size: 18 residues. CDR1 LGHNT and CDR2 FRNRAP come from the germline V gene. The ends lost 1 base at V and 0 bases at J; junction bases unmatched: 4. CDR3 sequence (DNA): TGTGCTAGTGGTTTGGGACTAGCGGGGGGTGTAAGCACAGATACGCAGTATTTT. Amino acid sequence: CASGLGLAGGVSTDTQYF.

The chain carries TRBV5-6 and TRBJ1-1, with TRBD1 matching over 7 bases. The CDR3 consists of 16 residues. With 4 bases clipped from V and 5 bases from J, the junction kept 14 bases outside the gene matches. In germline, CDR1 is SGHDT, CDR2 YYEEEE. The CDR3 nucleotides read TGTGCCAGCAGCACCTTTCGACAGGGCAGTTTAACTGAAGCTTTCTTT. Its protein is CASSTFRQGSLTEAFF.

The genes are TRBV6-6 and TRBJ1-2; possible D gene TRBD1, 6 bases. Trimming removed 5 bases from V and 6 bases from J, with 7 bases in between. Germline CDR1 is MNHNY and CDR2 is SVGAGI (reference sequence). The CDR3 is made up of 11 amino acids. The chain's CDR3 is CASSPGDGYTF. The CDR3 coding sequence is TGTGCCAGCAGTCCAGGGGATGGCTACACCTTC.

This chain connects TRBV18 to TRBJ2-3; tentatively, D is TRBD2 (6 bases). From germline, CDR1 is KGHSH and CDR2 LQKENI. The CDR3 is 16 amino acids. V was cut by 0 bases and J by 0 bases, with 10 bases left in between. DNA of the CDR3: TGTGCCAGCTCACCACCGGTCGGGGGAAGCACAGATACGCAGTATTTT. The encoded protein is CASSPPVGGSTDTQYF.

The rearrangement uses TRBV19 and TRBJ1-5, with a possible D match to TRBD1 (6 bases). V was pared by 10 bases and J by 1 base, with 14 bases between. The CDR3 is 14 residues long. Germline V gene sequence: CDR1 LNHDA, CDR2 SQIVND (reference sequence). CDR3 in amino acids: CATLTGYSNQPQHF. The CDR3 DNA reads as TGTGCCACCTTAACAGGGTACAGCAATCAGCCCCAGCATTTT.

The J gene is TRBJ2-2, the V gene TRBV27; possibly TRBD1 for D (5 bases). Trimming removed 4 bases from V and 5 bases from J, with 11 bases in between. Germline CDR1 MNHEY, CDR2 SMNVEV (reference sequence). The CDR3 is made up of 14 amino acids. DNA of the CDR3: TGTGCCAGCAGTTGGGGCTCCTGGACCGGGGAGCTGTTTTTT. Amino acids: CASSWGSWTGELFF.

The J gene is TRBJ2-3, the V gene TRBV27, with TRBD2 as a possible D gene (5 bases). The V end lost 4 bases, the J end lost 0 bases, and 11 bases lay between the germline ends. This CDR3 contains 15 residues. CDR1 MNHEY and CDR2 SMNVEV come from the germline V gene (reference sequence). CDR3 sequence reads: CASSSSSLSTDTQYF. CDR3 DNA sequence: TGTGCCAGCAGTTCCTCTAGCCTTAGCACAGATACGCAGTATTTT.

The chain employs TRBV6-6 and TRBJ2-1; D is unclear. V lost 6 bases and J 0 bases, leaving 12 bases between the germline ends. Germline values: CDR1 MNHNY, CDR2 SVGAGI (reference sequence). The CDR3 is made up of 15 amino acids. As DNA, the CDR3 is TGTGCCAGCAGCCACGACTCTAGCTCCTACAATGAGCAGTTCTTC. Encoded protein: CASSHDSSSYNEQFF.

In its sample, this clone was seen a few times. The chain links TRBV9 to TRBJ2-4; D may be TRBD2 (6 bases). In germline, CDR1 is SGDLS, CDR2 YYNGEE. This CDR3 spans 15 amino acids. V gave up 0 bases and J gave up 2 bases, with 9 bases separating them. The DNA of the CDR3 is TGTGCCAGCAGCGTAGCGGGGGAGCCCAAAAACATTCAGTACTTC. Its protein is CASSVAGEPKNIQYF.